This T cell receptor beta chain was recorded in a study of T-cell reconstitution after alpha-beta-depleted transplantation in children. Unique molecular identifiers were incorporated when the TCRbeta library was constructed. TCRdb passed the PCR reads through MiXCR, listing each CDR3 protein once. Of 350,000 to 400,000 distinct CDR3 sequences listed, less than 15% are singletons. CDR1 is MDHEN, CDR2 SYDVKM, per germline. V lost 5 bases to trimming and J lost 4 bases, with 16 bases between them. This CDR3 contains 15 residues. The table lists this clonotype with a few counts. The genes are TRBV28 and TRBJ2-3, with a possible D match to TRBD1 (6 bases). The sequence was collected from a human donor who donated a stem cell graft to a child with Fanconi anemia. The material was PBMCs, obtained from the stem cell graft. The CDR3 region has the DNA TGTGCCAGCAGTCTAGGGGGAATCGGAGCAGATACGCAGTATTTT. Its protein product is CASSLGGIGADTQYF.